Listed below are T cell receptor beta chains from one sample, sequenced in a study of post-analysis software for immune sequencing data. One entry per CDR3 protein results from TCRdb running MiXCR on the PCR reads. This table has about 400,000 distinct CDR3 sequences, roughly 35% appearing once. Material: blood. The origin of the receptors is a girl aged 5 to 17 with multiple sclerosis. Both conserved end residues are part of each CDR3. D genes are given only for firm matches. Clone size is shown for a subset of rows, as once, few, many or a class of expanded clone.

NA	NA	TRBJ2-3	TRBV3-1	TGTGCCAGCAGCCCCCAGTCCGGGGCAGATACGCAGTATTTT	CASSPQSGADTQYF
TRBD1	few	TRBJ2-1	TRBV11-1	TGTGCCAGCAGCCCGCCACGCCAGGGGGTAAATGAGCAGTTCTTC	CASSPPRQGVNEQFF
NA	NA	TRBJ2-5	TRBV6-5	TGTGCCAGCAGTTACCAGTTCCGGACAGGGAGGGGGCAAGAGACCCAGTACTTC	CASSYQFRTGRGQETQYF
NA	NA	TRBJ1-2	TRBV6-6	TGTGCCAGCAGTTCGGGGGTTGGCTACACCTTC	CASSSGVGYTF
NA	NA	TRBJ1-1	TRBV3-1	TGTGCCAGCAGCCATGGACAGCTAATGAACACTGAAGCTTTCTTT	CASSHGQLMNTEAFF
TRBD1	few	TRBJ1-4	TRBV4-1	TGCGCCAGCAGACACGGACAGGGGAAGATCACTAATGAAAAACTGTTTTTT	CASRHGQGKITNEKLFF
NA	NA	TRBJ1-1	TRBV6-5	TGTGCCAGCAGTAACACAGGGAACACTGAAGCTTTCTTT	CASSNTGNTEAFF
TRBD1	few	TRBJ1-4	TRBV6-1	TGTGCCAGCAAAATGACCGGGACAGGGGATGAAAAACTGTTTTTT	CASKMTGTGDEKLFF
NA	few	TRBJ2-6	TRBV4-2	TGTGCCAGCAGCCAAGAAGGGCAGGCGTCAGGGGCCAACGTCCTGACTTTC	CASSQEGQASGANVLTF
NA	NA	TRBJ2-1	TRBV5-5	TGTGCCAGCAGCTTGGTATACGTTTACAATGAGCAGTTCTTC	CASSLVYVYNEQFF
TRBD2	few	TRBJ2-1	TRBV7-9	TGTGCCAGCAGCTTTCCGGGACTAGCGGGGGGTGCACCCGAGCAGTTCTTC	CASSFPGLAGGAPEQFF
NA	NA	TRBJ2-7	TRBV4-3	TGCGCCAGCAGCCAAGACCGGACCGTATCCTACGAGCAGTACTTC	CASSQDRTVSYEQYF
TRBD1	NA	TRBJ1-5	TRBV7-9	TGTGCCAGCACCCCTGGACAGGGTTATCAGCCCCAGCATTTT	CASTPGQGYQPQHF
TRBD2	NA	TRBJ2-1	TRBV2	TGTGCCAGCGAGCGGGGGGGGTTCAATGAGCAGTTCTTC	CASERGGFNEQFF
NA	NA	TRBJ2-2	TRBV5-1	TGCGCCAGCAGCTCCAGGGTATCTGGGGAGCTGTTTTTT	CASSSRVSGELFF
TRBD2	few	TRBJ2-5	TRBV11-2	TGTGCCAGCAGCTTAGGGACTAGCTTTTACGAAGAGACCCAGTACTTC	CASSLGTSFYEETQYF
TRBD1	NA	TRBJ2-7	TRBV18	TGTGCCAGCTCCCCCAAACAGGGGAGTGGCTCCTACGAGCAGTACTTC	CASSPKQGSGSYEQYF
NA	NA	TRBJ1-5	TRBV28	TGTGCCAGCAGGGCGCAGGTGACTTTTGGGGGGCAGCCCCAGCATTTT	CASRAQVTFGGQPQHF
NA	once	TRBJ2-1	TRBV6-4	TGTGCCAGCAGTTTCGAGGGGGAGGCTGAGCAGTTCTTC	CASSFEGEAEQFF
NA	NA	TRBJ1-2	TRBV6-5	TGTGCCAGCAGGGGAGACCCTCACTATGGCTACACCTTC	CASRGDPHYGYTF
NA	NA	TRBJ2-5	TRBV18	TGTGCCAGCTCACCAGAAAAAGGGGCGGGGAAGACCCAGTACTTC	CASSPEKGAGKTQYF
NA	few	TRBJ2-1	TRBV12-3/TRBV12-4	TGTGCCAGCAGTGCCGATAATGAGCAGTTCTTC	CASSADNEQFF
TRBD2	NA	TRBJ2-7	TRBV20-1	TGCAGTGCTCCAAGGGGGACTAGCGGGGTAACCTACGAGCAGTACTTC	CSAPRGTSGVTYEQYF
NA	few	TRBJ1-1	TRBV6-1	TGTGCCAGCAGTTCAGGGTGGATGAACACTGAAGCTTTCTTT	CASSSGWMNTEAFF
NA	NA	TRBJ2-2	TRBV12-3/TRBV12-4	TGTGCCAGCAGTTTAGCGCAGGGCGCCGGGGAGCTGTTTTTT	CASSLAQGAGELFF
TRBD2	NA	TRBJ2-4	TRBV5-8	TGTGCCAGCAGAGGCGGGGGGAACATTCAGTACTTC	CASRGGGNIQYF
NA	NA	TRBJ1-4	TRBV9	TGTGCCAGCAGCGCCCCAAAGGGCGGGAATGAAAAACTGTTTTTT	CASSAPKGGNEKLFF
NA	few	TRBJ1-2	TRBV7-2	TGTGCCAGCAGCTTAGCGAGGAATTGGCCTGGAGGCTACACCTTC	CASSLARNWPGGYTF
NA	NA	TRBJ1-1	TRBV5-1	TGCGCCAGCAGCTTGGTAGCAGAGAACACTGAAGCTTTCTTT	CASSLVAENTEAFF
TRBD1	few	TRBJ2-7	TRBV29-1	TGCAGCGGTACAGGGGGGAGCTCCTACGAGCAGTACTTC	CSGTGGSSYEQYF
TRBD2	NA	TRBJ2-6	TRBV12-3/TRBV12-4	TGTGCCAGCAGGTTAGCGGGCGGGGCCAACGTCCTGACTTTC	CASRLAGGANVLTF
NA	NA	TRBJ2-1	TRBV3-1	TGTGCCAGCAGCCAACCCCGCGGGGCGGGTCACAATGAGCAGTTCTTC	CASSQPRGAGHNEQFF
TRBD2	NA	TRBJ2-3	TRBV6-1	TGTGCCCTCAGGGACTACTCAGATACGCAGTATTTT	CALRDYSDTQYF
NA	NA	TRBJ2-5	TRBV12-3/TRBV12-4	TGTGCCAGCCACTCAGGCAGGGCGAAGACCCAGTACTTC	CASHSGRAKTQYF
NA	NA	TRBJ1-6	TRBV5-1	TGCGCCAGCAGCTTGACGGGGGTCAATTCACCCCTCCACTTT	CASSLTGVNSPLHF
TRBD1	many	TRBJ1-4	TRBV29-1	TGCAGCGTTGCCGGGACAGGGGATGAAAAACTGTTTTTT	CSVAGTGDEKLFF
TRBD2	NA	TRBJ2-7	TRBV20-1	TGCAGTGCTAGACCCTTAGCGGGGGCGGTCTACGAGCAGTACTTC	CSARPLAGAVYEQYF
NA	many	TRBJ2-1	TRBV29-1	TGCAGCGTTGAAGATTGGGGTCGACGGCAGTTCTTC	CSVEDWGRRQFF
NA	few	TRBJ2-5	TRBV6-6	TGTGCCAGCAGTCCCCGAGGGGCCAGTGCTCAAGAGACCCAGTACTTC	CASSPRGASAQETQYF